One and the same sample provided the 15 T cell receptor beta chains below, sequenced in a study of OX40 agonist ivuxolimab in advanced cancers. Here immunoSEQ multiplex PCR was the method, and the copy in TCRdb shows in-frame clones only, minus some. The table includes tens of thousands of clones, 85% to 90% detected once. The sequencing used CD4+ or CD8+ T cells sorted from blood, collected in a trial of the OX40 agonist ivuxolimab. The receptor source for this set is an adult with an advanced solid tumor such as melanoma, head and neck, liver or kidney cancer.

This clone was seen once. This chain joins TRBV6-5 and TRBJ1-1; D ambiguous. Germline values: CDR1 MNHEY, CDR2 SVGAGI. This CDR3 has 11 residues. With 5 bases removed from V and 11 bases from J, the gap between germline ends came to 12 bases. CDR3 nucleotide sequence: TGTGCCAGCAGTAACCCTTTGGGGGCTTTCTTT. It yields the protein CASSNPLGAFF.

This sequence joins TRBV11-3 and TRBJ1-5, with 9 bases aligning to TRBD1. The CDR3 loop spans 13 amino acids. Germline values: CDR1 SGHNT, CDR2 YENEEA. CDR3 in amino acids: CAGGDRVNQPQHF. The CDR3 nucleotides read TGTGCTGGGGGGGACAGGGTCAATCAGCCCCAGCATTTT.

The CDR3 sequence: CATSRDRLLGAGELFF. Here the CDR3 DNA reads TGTGCCACCAGCAGAGATCGGCTGTTGGGGGCCGGGGAGCTGTTTTTT. The chain employs TRBV15 and TRBJ2-2; D could derive from TRBD1 or TRBD2 (5 bases each). CDR1 is LNHNV, CDR2 YYDKDF, per germline (reference sequence). This CDR3 is 16 amino acids long. The ends were cut back, 0 bases at V and 6 bases at J, with 14 bases in the middle. Variable domain in full (rest from reference TRBV15 and TRBJ2-2): DAMVIQNPRYQVTQFGKPVTLSCSQTLNHNVMYWYQQKSSQAPKLLFHYYDKDFNNEADTPDNFQSRRPNTSFCFLDIRSPGLGDTAMYLCATSRDRLLGAGELFFGEGSRLTVL.

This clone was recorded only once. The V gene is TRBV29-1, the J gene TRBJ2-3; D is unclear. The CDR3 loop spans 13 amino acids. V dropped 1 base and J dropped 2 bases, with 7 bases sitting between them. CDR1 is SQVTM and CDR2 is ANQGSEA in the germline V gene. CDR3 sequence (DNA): TGCAGCGTTGAAGTCACCTTCACAGATACGCAGTATTTT. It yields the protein CSVEVTFTDTQYF.

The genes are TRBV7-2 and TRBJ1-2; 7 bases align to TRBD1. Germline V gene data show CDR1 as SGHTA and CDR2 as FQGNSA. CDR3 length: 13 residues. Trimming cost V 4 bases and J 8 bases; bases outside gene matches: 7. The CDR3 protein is CASSSDRQGGYTF. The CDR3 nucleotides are TGTGCCAGCAGCTCGGACAGGCAAGGCGGCTACACCTTC. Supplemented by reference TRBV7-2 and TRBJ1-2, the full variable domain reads GAGVSQSPSNKVTEKGKDVELRCDPISGHTALYWYRQSLGQGLEFLIYFQGNSAPDKSGLPSDRFSAERTGGSVSTLTIQRTQQEDSAVYLCASSSDRQGGYTFGSGTRLTVV.

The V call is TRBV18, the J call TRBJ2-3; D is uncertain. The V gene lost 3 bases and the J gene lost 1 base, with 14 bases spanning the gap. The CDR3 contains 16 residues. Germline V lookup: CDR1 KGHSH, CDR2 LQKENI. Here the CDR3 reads CASSPLGLSGTDTQYF. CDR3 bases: TGTGCCAGCTCACCCTTGGGATTATCAGGCACAGATACGCAGTATTTT.

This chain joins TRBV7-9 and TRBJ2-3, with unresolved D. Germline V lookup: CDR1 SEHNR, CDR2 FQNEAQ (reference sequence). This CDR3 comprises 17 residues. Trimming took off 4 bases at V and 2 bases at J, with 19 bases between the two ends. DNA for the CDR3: TGTGCCAGCAGCTCCTCCGGCACTTCGTTGTACACAGATACGCAGTATTTT. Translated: CASSSSGTSLYTDTQYF.

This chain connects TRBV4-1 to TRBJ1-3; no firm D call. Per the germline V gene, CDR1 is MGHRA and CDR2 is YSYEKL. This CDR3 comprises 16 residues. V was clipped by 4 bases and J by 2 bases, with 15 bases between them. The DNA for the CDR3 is TGCGCCAGCAGCCCCTCGGGATCTAGACCTGGAAACACCATATATTTT. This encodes CASSPSGSRPGNTIYF.

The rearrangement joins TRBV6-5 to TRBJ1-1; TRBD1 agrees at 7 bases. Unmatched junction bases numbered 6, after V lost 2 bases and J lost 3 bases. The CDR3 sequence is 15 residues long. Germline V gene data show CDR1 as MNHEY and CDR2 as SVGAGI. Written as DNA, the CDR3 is TGTGCCAGCAGTTACGTCGGACAGGCGGACACTGAAGCTTTCTTT. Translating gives CASSYVGQADTEAFF.

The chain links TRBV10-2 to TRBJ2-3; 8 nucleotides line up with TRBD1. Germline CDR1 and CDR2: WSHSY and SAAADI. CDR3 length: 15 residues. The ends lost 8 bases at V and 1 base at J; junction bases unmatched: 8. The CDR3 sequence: CASDNGQGGTDTQYF. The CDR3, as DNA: TGCGCCAGCGACAACGGACAGGGAGGCACAGATACGCAGTATTTT.

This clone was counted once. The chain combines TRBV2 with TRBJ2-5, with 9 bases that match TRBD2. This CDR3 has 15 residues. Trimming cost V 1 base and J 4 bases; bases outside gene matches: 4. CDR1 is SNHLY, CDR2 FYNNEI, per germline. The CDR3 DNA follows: TGTGCCAGCAGTGAAGAGCGGGGGGCTGCAGAGACCCAGTACTTC. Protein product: CASSEERGAAETQYF.

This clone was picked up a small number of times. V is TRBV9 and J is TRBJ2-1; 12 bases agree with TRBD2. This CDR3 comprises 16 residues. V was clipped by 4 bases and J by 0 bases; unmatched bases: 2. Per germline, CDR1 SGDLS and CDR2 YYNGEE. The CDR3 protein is CASSRGLAGSYNEQFF. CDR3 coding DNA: TGTGCCAGCAGCAGGGGACTAGCGGGCTCCTACAATGAGCAGTTCTTC.

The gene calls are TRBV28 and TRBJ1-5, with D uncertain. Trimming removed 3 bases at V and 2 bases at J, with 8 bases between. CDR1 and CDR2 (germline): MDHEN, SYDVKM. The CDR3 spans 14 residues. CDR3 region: CASSLGLGNQPQHF. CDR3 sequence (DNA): TGTGCCAGCAGTTTGGGTTTAGGCAATCAGCCCCAGCATTTT.

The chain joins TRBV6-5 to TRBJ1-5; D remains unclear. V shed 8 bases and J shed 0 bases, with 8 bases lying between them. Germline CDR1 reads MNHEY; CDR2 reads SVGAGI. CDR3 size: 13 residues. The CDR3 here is CASHQDSNQPQHF. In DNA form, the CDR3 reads TGTGCCAGCCATCAGGATAGCAATCAGCCCCAGCATTTT.

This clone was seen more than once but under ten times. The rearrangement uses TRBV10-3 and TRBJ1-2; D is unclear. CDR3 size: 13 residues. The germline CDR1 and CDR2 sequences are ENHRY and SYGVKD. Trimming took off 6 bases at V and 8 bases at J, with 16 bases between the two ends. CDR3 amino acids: CAISADLGEGYTF. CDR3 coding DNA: TGTGCCATCAGCGCAGATCTGGGCGAAGGCTACACCTTC.